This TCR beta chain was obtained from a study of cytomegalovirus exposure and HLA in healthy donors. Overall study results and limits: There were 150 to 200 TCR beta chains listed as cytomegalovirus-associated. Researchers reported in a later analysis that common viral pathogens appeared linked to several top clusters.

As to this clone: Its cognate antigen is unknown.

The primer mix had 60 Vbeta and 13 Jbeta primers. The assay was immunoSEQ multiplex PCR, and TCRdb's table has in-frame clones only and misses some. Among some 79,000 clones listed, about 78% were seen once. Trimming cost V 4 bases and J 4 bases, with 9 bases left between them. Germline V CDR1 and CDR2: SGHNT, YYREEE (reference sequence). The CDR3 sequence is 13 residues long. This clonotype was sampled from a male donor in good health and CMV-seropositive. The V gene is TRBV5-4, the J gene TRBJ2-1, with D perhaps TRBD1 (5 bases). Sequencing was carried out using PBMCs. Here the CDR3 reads CASSLTDYNEQFF. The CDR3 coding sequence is TGTGCCAGCAGCCTGACAGATTACAATGAGCAGTTCTTC.